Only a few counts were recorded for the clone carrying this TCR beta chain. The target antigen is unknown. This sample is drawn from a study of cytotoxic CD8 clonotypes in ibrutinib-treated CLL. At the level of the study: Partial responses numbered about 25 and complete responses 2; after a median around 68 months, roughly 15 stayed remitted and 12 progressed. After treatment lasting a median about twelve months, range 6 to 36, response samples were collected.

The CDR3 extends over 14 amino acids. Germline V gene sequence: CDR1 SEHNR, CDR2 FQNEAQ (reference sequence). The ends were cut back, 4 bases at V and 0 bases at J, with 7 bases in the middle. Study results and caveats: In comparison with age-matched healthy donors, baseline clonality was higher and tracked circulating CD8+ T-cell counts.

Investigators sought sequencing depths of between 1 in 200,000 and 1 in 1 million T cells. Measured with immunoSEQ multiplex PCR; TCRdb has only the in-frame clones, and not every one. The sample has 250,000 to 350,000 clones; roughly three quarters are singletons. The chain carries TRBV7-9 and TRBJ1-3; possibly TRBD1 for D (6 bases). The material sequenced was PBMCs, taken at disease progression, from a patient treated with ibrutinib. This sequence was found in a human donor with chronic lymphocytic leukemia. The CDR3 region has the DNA TGTGCCAGCAGCTCGACAGGCTCTGGAAACACCATATATTTT. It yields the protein CASSSTGSGNTIYF.